This TCR beta chain originates from a study of CD8+CD57+ T cells in acquired aplastic anemia. Study-wide findings and caveats: Overlap between patients and controls comprised roughly 28 CD8+ CDR3 sequences.

Patients chosen for sequencing had CD8+CD57+ cells that had expanded, as shown by flow cytometry. Comments on this clonotype: Antigen specificity is unknown.

The germline CDR1 and CDR2 sequences are MNHEY and SMNVEV (reference sequence). Trimming took 8 bases from V and 8 from J; bases not matched to a gene: 11. This CDR3 has 14 residues. The template used for profiling TCR beta VDJ and CDR3 was genomic DNA. One entry per CDR3 protein results from TCRdb running MiXCR on the reads. This table holds fewer than 200,000 distinct CDR3 sequences, about half found once. The chain employs TRBV27 and TRBJ1-4; 7 nucleotides match TRBD1. This clonotype was obtained from a human donor with aplastic anemia. Sequenced: sorted CD4+, CD8+, or CD8+CD57+ T cells (not recorded which) from PBMCs. Here the CDR3 reads CASASGGAGEKLFF. The CDR3 bases are TGTGCCAGCGCCTCAGGGGGAGCTGGAGAAAAACTGTTTTTT.